The entry that follows covers one T cell receptor (beta chain) sequence. It may be a read error: a sequence one base away is much more abundant. The CDR3 is made up of 12 amino acids. Trimming left V 4 bases short and J 10 bases short, with 12 bases between. Germline values: CDR1 SGHDT, CDR2 YYEEEE. The library had UMIs added by 3' ligation of an oligonucleotide to TCR cDNA. This sample was included in a study of naive and memory T cell subsets. Ligated cDNA underwent four rounds of PCR with nested alpha and beta constant region primers and SP2. Using its own MiXCR run on the 5' RACE reads, TCRdb lists one record per CDR3 protein. Of roughly 60,000 distinct CDR3 sequences listed, approximately 6.6% were seen once; the top ten hold 8.5% to 10%.

The chain has TRBV5-6 and TRBJ1-3; no reliable D call. The clonotype originates from a male donor in good health. As DNA, the CDR3 is TGTGCCAGCAGCAACCGCAGACAAACCATATATTTT. This codes for CASSNRRQTIYF.